A single sample gave rise to the 19 T cell receptor beta chains below, sequenced in a study of somatic mutations in cytotoxic T cells in rheumatoid arthritis (dated by TCRdb to the late 2010s). Library generation was performed with the immunoSEQ multiplex PCR assay. TCRdb stores this immuneACCESS table with in-frame sequences only. Part of the clones is absent; in the studies checked, under half of the shortfall reflects unresolved V genes, and no reason is known for the rest. A total of under 20,000 clones appear in this sample, 65% to 80% of them only once. Jointly, the top ten make up approximately 4.6% of the sample. Material: CD8+ T cells sorted from blood. These receptors came from an adult with rheumatoid arthritis.

The chain employs TRBV12-5 and TRBJ1-2; 8 nucleotides align to TRBD1. CDR3 length: 14 residues. J lost 8 bases, V lost 6 bases, and 11 bases had no gene match. In germline, CDR1 is LGHNT, CDR2 FRNRAP. The CDR3 bases are TGTGCTAGTGGATATGGACAGGGCGAGGAGGGCTACACCTTC. Its protein is CASGYGQGEEGYTF.

This sequence joins TRBV6-5 and TRBJ1-1; D gene ambiguous. The CDR3 totals 14 residues. CDR1 and CDR2 (germline): MNHEY, SVGAGI. V lost 6 bases and J 0 bases, leaving 11 bases between the germline ends. This CDR3 reads CASSRVGMNTEAFF. In DNA, the CDR3 is TGTGCCAGCAGCCGGGTAGGGATGAACACTGAAGCTTTCTTT.

Concerning this clone itself: Within the sample, other DNA sequences also encode this same CDR3. This chain links TRBV5-5 with TRBJ1-1; D unclear. The CDR3 is 15 amino acids. Germline V gene data show CDR1 as SGHKS and CDR2 as YYEKEE (reference sequence). V was shortened by 0 bases and J by 0 bases, with 9 bases between the two germline ends. CDR3 protein: CASSLDGLMNTEAFF. DNA for the CDR3: TGTGCCAGCAGCTTGGACGGGTTAATGAACACTGAAGCTTTCTTT.

The chain carries TRBV2 and TRBJ1-5; 11 positions match TRBD1. The junction had 3 bases not matched to a gene; V was cut back by 4 bases and J by 4 bases. The CDR3 extends over 15 amino acids. CDR1 and CDR2 (germline): SNHLY, FYNNEI. The CDR3 reads CASSAGQGANQPQHF. The CDR3 DNA follows: TGTGCCAGCAGTGCCGGACAGGGGGCGAATCAGCCCCAGCATTTT.

In nucleotides, the CDR3 is TGTGCCAGCAGTGTGAATCCGGGACAGGGATACTATGGCTACACCTTC. The encoded protein is CASSVNPGQGYYGYTF. V and J are TRBV6-1 and TRBJ1-2; the match to TRBD1 covers 9 bases. The CDR3 spans 16 residues. The germline CDR1 and CDR2 sequences are MNHNS and SASEGT. After removal of 4 bases from V and 3 bases from J, the junction contained 9 bases not matched to a gene.

J is TRBJ2-5 and V is TRBV5-1; no reliable D call. The J call may be mistaken, given a closer DNA end match to TRBJ2-7. The length of the CDR3 is 11 residues. Germline lookup yields CDR1 SGHRS and CDR2 YFSETQ. The DNA of the CDR3 is TGCGCCAGCACCACCAACTACGAGCAGTACTTC. It encodes CASTTNYEQYF.

V and J are TRBV4-1 and TRBJ1-2; possible D gene TRBD1, 5 bases. CDR3 length: 16 amino acids. Germline CDR1 reads MGHRA; CDR2 reads YSYEKL. With 1 base removed from V and 8 bases from J, the gap between germline ends came to 20 bases. The CDR3 protein is CASSQVQSGDRRGYTF. CDR3 nucleotide sequence: TGCGCCAGCAGCCAAGTGCAGTCGGGGGATCGACGCGGCTACACCTTC.

The chain links TRBV7-9 to TRBJ2-7; D not certain. V dropped 5 bases and J dropped 0 bases, with 2 bases sitting between them. Germline CDR1 reads SEHNR; CDR2 reads FQNEAQ (reference sequence). The length of the CDR3 is 11 residues. The CDR3 is CASSPSYEQYF. The CDR3 nucleotides are TGTGCCAGCAGCCCCTCCTACGAGCAGTACTTC.

V gene TRBV4-1 combines with J gene TRBJ2-1; TRBD2 might be the D (5 bases). Trimming took off 1 base at V and 0 bases at J, with 10 bases between the two ends. The germline V gene encodes CDR1 MGHRA and CDR2 YSYEKL. This CDR3 is built from 16 residues. The CDR3 sequence: CASSQAVGSSYNEQFF. The CDR3 DNA is TGCGCCAGCAGCCAAGCGGTGGGGAGCTCCTACAATGAGCAGTTCTTC.

Here the CDR3 reads CASSTTVSTEAFF. In DNA form, the CDR3 reads TGTGCCAGTAGTACGACAGTCTCCACTGAAGCTTTCTTT. The chain is built from TRBV19 and TRBJ1-1, with a tentative D call TRBD1 (5 bases). V lost 4 bases and J lost 4, with 10 bases in between. Germline loops: CDR1 LNHDA, CDR2 SQIVND (reference sequence). The CDR3 loop spans 13 amino acids.

CDR3 in DNA: TGTGCCAGCAGCTTAGACGCGACAGATACGCAGTATTTT. Protein: CASSLDATDTQYF. The chain joins TRBV7-2 to TRBJ2-3; D unclear. The CDR3 covers 13 residues. Germline V gene data show CDR1 as SGHTA and CDR2 as FQGNSA. Trimming removed 1 base from V and 3 bases from J, with 5 bases in between.

V gene TRBV6-1 combines with J gene TRBJ2-1, with D hard to call. There are 13 residues in the CDR3. The ends were cut back, 2 bases at V and 7 bases at J, with 9 bases in the middle. The V gene's germline CDR1 is MNHNS and CDR2 SASEGT. CDR3 loop: CASSERRLNEQFF. CDR3 coding DNA: TGTGCCAGCAGTGAAAGAAGGTTAAATGAGCAGTTCTTC.

The gene calls are TRBV2 and TRBJ2-7, with 9 bases that match TRBD1. This CDR3 comprises 15 residues. V gave up 3 bases and J gave up 5 bases; unmatched junction bases: 8. CDR1 and CDR2 (germline): SNHLY, FYNNEI. CDR3 sequence reads: CASSDMTGGQDEQYF. The CDR3 DNA sequence: TGTGCCAGCAGTGATATGACAGGGGGGCAGGACGAGCAGTACTTC.

CDR3 in DNA: TGCAGCGCCAAACGCGGGGAGTTTCGCGAGCAGTACTTC. Translation gives CSAKRGEFREQYF. The V call is TRBV29-1, the J call TRBJ2-7; D may be TRBD2 (6 bases). This CDR3 has 13 amino acids. Germline loops: CDR1 SQVTM, CDR2 ANQGSEA. V was clipped by 7 bases and J by 6 bases, with 19 bases between them.

The chain has TRBV7-9 and TRBJ1-1; unclear D gene. Germline V gene lookup returns CDR1 SEHNR and CDR2 FQNEAQ (reference sequence). V was pared by 1 base and J by 5 bases, with 5 bases between. The CDR3 has 12 amino acids. The CDR3 DNA follows: TGTGCCAGCAGCTTAGGTCCGACTGAAGCTTTCTTT. Protein product: CASSLGPTEAFF.

This clone occurred once. The chain employs TRBV9 and TRBJ2-7; 13 nucleotides agree with TRBD2. The germline V gene has CDR1 SGDLS and CDR2 YYNGEE. CDR3 length: 16 residues. Trimming removed 4 bases from V and 2 bases from J; junction bases left unmatched: 6. The CDR3 is CASSPAGLAGAYEQYF. In DNA form, the CDR3 reads TGTGCCAGCAGCCCCGCCGGACTAGCGGGAGCCTACGAGCAGTACTTC.

The CDR3 nucleotides are TGTGCCAGCAGCCGGGGACGTTTTGAGCAGTTCTTC. It is translated as CASSRGRFEQFF. This chain links TRBV5-6 with TRBJ2-1, with D perhaps TRBD1 or TRBD2 (5 bases each). V shed 4 bases and J shed 9 bases, with 11 bases lying between them. The CDR3 loop spans 12 amino acids. The germline V gene encodes CDR1 SGHDT and CDR2 YYEEEE. The entire variable domain, with the rest obtained from reference TRBV5-6 and TRBJ2-1, is as follows: DAGVTQSPTHLIKTRGQQVTLRCSPKSGHDTVSWYQQALGQGPQFIFQYYEEEERQRGNFPDRFSGHQFPNYSSELNVNALLLGDSALYLCASSRGRFEQFFGPGTRLTVL.

The chain combines TRBV11-2 with TRBJ1-1; possible D gene TRBD1, 5 bases. Between the trimmed V and J ends, which lost 5 bases and 7 bases, there was a span of 17 bases. The germline gives CDR1 SGHAT, CDR2 FQNNGV. The CDR3 runs 14 residues. The CDR3 region is CASSPELGGVEAFF. The CDR3 DNA follows: TGTGCCAGCAGCCCAGAGTTGGGGGGGGTTGAAGCTTTCTTT.

This clone appeared a few times. The V gene is TRBV6-1, the J gene TRBJ1-5, with 9 bases matching TRBD1. Germline V lookup: CDR1 MNHNS, CDR2 SASEGT. The CDR3 extends over 13 amino acids. Unmatched junction bases numbered 3, after V lost 3 bases and J lost 9 bases. The CDR3 loop is CASSERGQGPQHF. CDR3 bases: TGTGCCAGCAGTGAGAGGGGACAGGGGCCCCAGCATTTT.